The following is a T cell receptor beta chain sequence with its context. As yet, its antigen is unknown. The entry originates in a study of blood T cells in healthy people across ages. Study-wide points: Unsorted PBMC material precluded a definitive naive versus antigen-experienced comparison.

Primers used in a second PCR of roughly 6 to 12 cycles were a sample-barcoded 5' primer and a J-beta primer mix. MiXCR, applied by TCRdb to the 5' RACE reads, yields one record per CDR3 protein. The sample gives roughly 550,000 distinct CDR3 sequences, approximately 25% of which show up once; roughly 9% is in the top ten. This CDR3 has 16 amino acids. Germline CDR1 MNHEY, CDR2 SMNVEV (reference sequence). V dropped 5 bases and J dropped 6; count of bases not matched to a gene: 6. For every donor, a draw yielded ten milliliters of peripheral blood. This sample was shared with a second study, whose subject was T cells of mothers and their children. This second study notes: cDNA was synthesized from all extracted RNA at about 1.5 ug per reaction.

The sequence was collected from a boy aged 5 to 17 in good health. The chain links TRBV27 to TRBJ2-3; 15 nucleotides agree with TRBD2. The sample was blood. The CDR3 DNA sequence: TGTGCCAGCAGTCCTGGACTAGCGGGAGGGATGGATACGCAGTATTTT. Translating gives CASSPGLAGGMDTQYF.